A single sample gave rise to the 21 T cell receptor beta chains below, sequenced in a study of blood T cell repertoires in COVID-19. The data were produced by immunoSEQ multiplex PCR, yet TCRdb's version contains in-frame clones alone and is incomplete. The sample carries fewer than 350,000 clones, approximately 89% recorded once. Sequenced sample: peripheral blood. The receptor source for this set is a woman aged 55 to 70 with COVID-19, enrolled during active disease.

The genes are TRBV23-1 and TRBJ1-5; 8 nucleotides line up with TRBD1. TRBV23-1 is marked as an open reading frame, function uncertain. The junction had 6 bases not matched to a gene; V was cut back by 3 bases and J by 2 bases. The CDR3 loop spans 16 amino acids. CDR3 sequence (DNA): TGCGCCAGCAGTCACTCCGGGACAGGTTGCAATCAGCCCCAGCATTTT. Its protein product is CASSHSGTGCNQPQHF.

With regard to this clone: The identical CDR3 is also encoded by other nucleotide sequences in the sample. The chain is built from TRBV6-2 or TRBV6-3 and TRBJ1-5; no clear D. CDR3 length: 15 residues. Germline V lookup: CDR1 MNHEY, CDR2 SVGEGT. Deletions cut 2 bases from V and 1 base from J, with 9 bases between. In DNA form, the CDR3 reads TGTGCCAGCAGTTACGCCGGAGGGAGCAATCAGCCCCAGCATTTT. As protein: CASSYAGGSNQPQHF.

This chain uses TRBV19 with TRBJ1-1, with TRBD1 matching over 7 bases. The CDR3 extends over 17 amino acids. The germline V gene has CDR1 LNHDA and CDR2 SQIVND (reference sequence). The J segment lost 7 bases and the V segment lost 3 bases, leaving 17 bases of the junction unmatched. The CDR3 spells CASSILAGGERSYEAFF. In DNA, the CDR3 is TGTGCCAGTAGTATCCTCGCAGGGGGAGAGAGAAGTTATGAAGCTTTCTTT.

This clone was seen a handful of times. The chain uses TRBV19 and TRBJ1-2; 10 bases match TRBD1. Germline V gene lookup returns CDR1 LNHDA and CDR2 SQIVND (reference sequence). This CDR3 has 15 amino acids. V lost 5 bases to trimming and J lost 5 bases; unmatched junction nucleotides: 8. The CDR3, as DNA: TGTGCCAGTAGTGCCCCCGGGACAGGGGTATATGGCTACACCTTC. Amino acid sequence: CASSAPGTGVYGYTF.

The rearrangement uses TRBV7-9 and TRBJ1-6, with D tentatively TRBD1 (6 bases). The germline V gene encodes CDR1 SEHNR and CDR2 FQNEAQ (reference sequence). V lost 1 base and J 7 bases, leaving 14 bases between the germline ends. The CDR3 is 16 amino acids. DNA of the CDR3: TGTGCCAGCAGCTTAGTATGGGACACCAACAATTCACCCCTCCACTTT. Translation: CASSLVWDTNNSPLHF.

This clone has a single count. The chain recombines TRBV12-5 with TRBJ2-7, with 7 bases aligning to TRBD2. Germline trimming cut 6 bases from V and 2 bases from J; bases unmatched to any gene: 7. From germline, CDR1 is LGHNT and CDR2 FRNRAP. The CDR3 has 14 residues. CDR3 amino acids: CASGAGTTTYEQYF. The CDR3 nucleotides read TGTGCTAGTGGAGCCGGGACTACAACCTACGAGCAGTACTTC.

For the CDR3, the DNA is TGCGCCAGCGCCTCCGGGACAGGGAACACTGAAGCTTTCTTT. This sequence encodes CASASGTGNTEAFF. The chain uses TRBV5-1 and TRBJ1-1; 8 positions agree with TRBD1. With 7 bases clipped from V and 1 base from J, the junction kept 6 bases outside the gene matches. This CDR3 has 14 residues. Per germline, CDR1 SGHRS and CDR2 YFSETQ.

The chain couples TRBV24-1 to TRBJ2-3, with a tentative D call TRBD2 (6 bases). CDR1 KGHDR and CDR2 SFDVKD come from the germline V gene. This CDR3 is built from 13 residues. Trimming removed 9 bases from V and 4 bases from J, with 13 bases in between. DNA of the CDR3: TGTGCCACCGCAGGAGGGGCGCCAGATACGCAGTATTTT. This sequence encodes CATAGGAPDTQYF.

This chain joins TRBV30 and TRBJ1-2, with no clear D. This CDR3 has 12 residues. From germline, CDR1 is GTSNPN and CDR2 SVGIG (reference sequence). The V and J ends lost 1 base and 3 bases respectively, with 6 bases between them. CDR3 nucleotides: TGTGCCTGGAGTGGGTCAGACTATGGCTACACCTTC. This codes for CAWSGSDYGYTF.

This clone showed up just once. The CDR3 DNA follows: TGTGCCAGCAGCCAAGGGGGGCGATCCGGTCCTCAGCCCCAGCATTTT. Translation gives CASSQGGRSGPQPQHF. The chain uses TRBV3-1 (or the pseudogene TRBV3-2) and TRBJ1-5, with D perhaps matching TRBD1 (6 bases). Germline values: CDR1 LGHDT, CDR2 YNNKEL (reference sequence). This CDR3 contains 16 residues. V lost 1 base and J lost 6, with 16 bases in between.

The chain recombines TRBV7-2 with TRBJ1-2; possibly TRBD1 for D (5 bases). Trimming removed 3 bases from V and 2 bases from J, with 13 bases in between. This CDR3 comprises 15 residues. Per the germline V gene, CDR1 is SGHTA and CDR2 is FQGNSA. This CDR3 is CASSFPGLENYGYTF. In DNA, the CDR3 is TGTGCCAGCAGCTTCCCAGGGCTCGAAAACTATGGCTACACCTTC.

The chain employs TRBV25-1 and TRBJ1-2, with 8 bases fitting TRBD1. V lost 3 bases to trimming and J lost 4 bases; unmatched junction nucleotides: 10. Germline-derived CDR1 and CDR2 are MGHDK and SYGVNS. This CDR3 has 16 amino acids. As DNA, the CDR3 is TGTGCCAGCAGTGATCCCGGACAGGGCGGCCTCTATGGCTACACCTTC. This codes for CASSDPGQGGLYGYTF.

CDR3 DNA sequence: TGTGCCAGCAGCCAGGGGAAGCGGGGGGATGGAGGCACAGATACGCAGTATTTT. This translates into CASSQGKRGDGGTDTQYF. V is TRBV7-9 and J is TRBJ2-3; TRBD2 aligns across 9 bases. This CDR3 is built from 18 residues. Germline CDR1 reads SEHNR; CDR2 reads FQNEAQ (reference sequence). J lost 1 base, V lost 5 bases, and 13 bases had no gene match.

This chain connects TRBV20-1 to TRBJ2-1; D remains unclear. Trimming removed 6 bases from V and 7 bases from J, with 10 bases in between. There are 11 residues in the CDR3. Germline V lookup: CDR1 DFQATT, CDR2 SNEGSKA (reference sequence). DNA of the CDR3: TGCAGTGCAGTTGCTGAGAATGAGCAGTTCTTC. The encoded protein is CSAVAENEQFF.

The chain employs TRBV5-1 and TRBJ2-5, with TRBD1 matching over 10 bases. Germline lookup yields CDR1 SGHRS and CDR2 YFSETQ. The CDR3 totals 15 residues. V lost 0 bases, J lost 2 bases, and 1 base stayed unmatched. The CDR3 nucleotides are TGCGCCAGCAGCTTGGTGGACAGGGGGCAAGAGACCCAGTACTTC. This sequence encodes CASSLVDRGQETQYF.

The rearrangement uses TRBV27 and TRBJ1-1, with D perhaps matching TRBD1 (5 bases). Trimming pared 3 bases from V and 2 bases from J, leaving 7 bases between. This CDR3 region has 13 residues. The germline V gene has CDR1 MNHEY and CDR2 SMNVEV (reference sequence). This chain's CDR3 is CASSFQGNTEAFF. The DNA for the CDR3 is TGTGCCAGCAGTTTTCAGGGAAACACTGAAGCTTTCTTT.

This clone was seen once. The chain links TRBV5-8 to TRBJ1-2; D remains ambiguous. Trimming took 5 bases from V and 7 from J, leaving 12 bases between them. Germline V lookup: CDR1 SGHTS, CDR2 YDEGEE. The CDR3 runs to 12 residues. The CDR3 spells CASSSDYGGYTF. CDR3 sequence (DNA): TGTGCCAGCAGTTCAGACTACGGTGGCTACACCTTC.

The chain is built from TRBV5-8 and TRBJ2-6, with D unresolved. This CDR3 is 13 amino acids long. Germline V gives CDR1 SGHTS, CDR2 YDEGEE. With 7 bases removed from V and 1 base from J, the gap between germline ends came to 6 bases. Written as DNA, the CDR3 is TGTGCCAGCCGCCTATCTGGGGCCAACGTCCTGACTTTC. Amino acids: CASRLSGANVLTF.

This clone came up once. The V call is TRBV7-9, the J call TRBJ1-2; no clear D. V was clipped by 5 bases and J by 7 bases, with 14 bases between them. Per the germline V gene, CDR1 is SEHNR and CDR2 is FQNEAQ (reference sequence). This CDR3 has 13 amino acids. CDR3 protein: CASSIGDYLGYTF. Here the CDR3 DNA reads TGTGCCAGCAGCATCGGGGATTACCTTGGCTACACCTTC.

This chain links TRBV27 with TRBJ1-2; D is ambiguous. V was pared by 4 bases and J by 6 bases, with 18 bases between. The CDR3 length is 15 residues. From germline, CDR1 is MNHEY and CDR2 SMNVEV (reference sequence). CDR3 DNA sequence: TGTGCCAGCAGTTACTCCCGGCCTCGAGCGGATGGCTACACCTTC. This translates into CASSYSRPRADGYTF.

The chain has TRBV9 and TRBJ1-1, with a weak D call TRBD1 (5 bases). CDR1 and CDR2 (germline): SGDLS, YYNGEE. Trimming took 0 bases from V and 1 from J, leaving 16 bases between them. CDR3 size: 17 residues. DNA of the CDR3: TGTGCCAGCAGCGTAGAGGCCGGGGGTCCGAGGAACACTGAAGCTTTCTTT. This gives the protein CASSVEAGGPRNTEAFF. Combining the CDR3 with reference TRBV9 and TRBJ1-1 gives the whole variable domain DSGVTQTPKHLITATGQRVTLRCSPRSGDLSVYWYQQSLDQGLQFLIQYYNGEERAKGNILERFSAQQFPDLHSELNLSSLELGDSALYFCASSVEAGGPRNTEAFFGQGTRLTVV.